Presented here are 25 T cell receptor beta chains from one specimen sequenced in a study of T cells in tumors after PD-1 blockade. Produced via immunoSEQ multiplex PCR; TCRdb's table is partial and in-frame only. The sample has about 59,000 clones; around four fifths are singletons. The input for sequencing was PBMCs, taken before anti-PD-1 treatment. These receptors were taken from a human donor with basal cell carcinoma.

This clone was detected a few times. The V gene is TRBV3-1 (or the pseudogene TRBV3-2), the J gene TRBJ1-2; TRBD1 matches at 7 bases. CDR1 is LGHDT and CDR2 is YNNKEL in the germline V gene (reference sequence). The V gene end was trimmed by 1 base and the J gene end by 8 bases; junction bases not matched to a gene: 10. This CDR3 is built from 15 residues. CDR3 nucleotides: TGTGCCAGCAGCCAAGGAGGCAGGGGGGCGAAGGGCTACACCTTC. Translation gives CASSQGGRGAKGYTF.

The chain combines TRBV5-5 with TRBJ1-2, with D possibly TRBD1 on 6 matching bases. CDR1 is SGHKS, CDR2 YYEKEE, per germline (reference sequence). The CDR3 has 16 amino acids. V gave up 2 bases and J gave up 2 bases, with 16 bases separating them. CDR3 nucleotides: TGTGCCAGCAGCTTCTTTTTGCGGGACACAAACTATGGCTACACCTTC. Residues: CASSFFLRDTNYGYTF.

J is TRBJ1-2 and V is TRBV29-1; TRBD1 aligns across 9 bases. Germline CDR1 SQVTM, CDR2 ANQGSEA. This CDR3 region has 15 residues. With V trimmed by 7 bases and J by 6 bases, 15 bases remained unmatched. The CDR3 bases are TGCAGCGCCGTCCCGGGACAGGGAATTTACGATGGCTACACCTTC. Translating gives CSAVPGQGIYDGYTF.

CDR3 nucleotides: TGTGCCAGCAGCGACAGGGGCCCGAATGAGCAGTTCTTC. Residues: CASSDRGPNEQFF. The rearrangement uses TRBV7-9 and TRBJ2-1, with TRBD1 identical over 8 bases. This CDR3 spans 13 amino acids. Germline-derived CDR1 and CDR2 are SEHNR and FQNEAQ (reference sequence). With V trimmed by 5 bases and J by 7 bases, 4 bases remained unmatched.

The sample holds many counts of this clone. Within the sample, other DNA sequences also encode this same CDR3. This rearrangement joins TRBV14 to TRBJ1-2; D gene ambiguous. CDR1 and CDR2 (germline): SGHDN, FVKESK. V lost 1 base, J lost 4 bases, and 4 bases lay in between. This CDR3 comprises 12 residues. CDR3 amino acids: CASSQGGYGYTF. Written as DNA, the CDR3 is TGTGCCAGCAGCCAAGGTGGCTATGGCTACACCTTC.

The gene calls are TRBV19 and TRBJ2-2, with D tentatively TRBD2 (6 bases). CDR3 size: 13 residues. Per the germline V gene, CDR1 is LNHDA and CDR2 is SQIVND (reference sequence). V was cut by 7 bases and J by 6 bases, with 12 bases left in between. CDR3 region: CASIGGFPGELFF. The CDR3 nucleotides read TGTGCCAGTATCGGAGGGTTTCCCGGGGAGCTGTTTTTT.

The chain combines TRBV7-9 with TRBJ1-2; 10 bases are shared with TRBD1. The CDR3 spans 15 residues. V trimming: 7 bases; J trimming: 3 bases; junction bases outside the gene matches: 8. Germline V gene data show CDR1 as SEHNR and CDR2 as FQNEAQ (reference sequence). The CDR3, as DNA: TGTGCCAGCAACGCCGGGACAGGGGATTACTATGGCTACACCTTC. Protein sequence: CASNAGTGDYYGYTF.

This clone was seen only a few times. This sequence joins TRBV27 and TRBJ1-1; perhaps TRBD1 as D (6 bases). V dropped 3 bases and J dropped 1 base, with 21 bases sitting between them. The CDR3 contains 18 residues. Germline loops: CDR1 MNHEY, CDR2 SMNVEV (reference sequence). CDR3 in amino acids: CASSFYRAQGSGNTEAFF. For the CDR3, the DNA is TGTGCCAGCAGTTTTTACAGGGCGCAAGGCTCAGGGAACACTGAAGCTTTCTTT.

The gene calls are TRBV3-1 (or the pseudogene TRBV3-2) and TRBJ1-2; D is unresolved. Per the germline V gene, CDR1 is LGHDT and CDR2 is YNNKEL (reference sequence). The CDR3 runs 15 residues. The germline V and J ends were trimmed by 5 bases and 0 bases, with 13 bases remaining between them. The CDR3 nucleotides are TGTGCCAGCAGCGCCGGGATCCAGACTAACTATGGCTACACCTTC. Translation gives CASSAGIQTNYGYTF.

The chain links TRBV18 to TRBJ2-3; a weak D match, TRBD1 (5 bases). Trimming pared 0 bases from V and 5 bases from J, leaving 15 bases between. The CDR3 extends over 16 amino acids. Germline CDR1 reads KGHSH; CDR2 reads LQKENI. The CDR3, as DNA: TGTGCCAGCTCACCACCAATGGTAAGGGGTGAAGATACGCAGTATTTT. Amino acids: CASSPPMVRGEDTQYF.

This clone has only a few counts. The CDR3 sequence is CASSLSGGAGTGELFF. The CDR3 nucleotides read TGTGCCAGCAGCTTGAGTGGCGGCGCGGGCACCGGGGAGCTGTTTTTT. This rearrangement joins TRBV5-5 to TRBJ2-2, with D possibly TRBD2 on 5 matching bases. Germline V gives CDR1 SGHKS, CDR2 YYEKEE (reference sequence). The CDR3 is 16 residues long. Trimming removed 1 base from V and 4 bases from J, with 14 bases in between. Combining the CDR3 with reference TRBV5-5 and TRBJ2-2 gives the whole variable domain DAGVTQSPTHLIKTRGQQVTLRCSPISGHKSVSWYQQVLGQGPQFIFQYYEKEERGRGNFPDRFSARQFPNYSSELNVNALLLGDSALYLCASSLSGGAGTGELFFGEGSRLTVL.

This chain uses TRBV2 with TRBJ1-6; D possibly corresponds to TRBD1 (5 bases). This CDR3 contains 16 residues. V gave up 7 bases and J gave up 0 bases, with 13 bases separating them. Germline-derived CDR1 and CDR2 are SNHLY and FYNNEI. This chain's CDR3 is CASIRDRGSYNSPLHF. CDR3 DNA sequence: TGTGCCAGCATCAGGGACCGGGGCTCCTATAATTCACCCCTCCACTTT.

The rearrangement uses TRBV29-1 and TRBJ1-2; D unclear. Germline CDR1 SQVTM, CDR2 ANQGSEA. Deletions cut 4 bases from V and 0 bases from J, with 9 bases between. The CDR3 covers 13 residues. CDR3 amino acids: CSVVRGSNYGYTF. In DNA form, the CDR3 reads TGCAGCGTTGTTCGGGGTTCTAACTATGGCTACACCTTC.

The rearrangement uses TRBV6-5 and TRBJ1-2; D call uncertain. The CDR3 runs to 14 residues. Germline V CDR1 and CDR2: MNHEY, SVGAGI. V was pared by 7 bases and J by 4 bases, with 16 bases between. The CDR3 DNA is TGTGCCAGCATCGAAAGGAGGCTTTCCTATGGCTACACCTTC. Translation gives CASIERRLSYGYTF.

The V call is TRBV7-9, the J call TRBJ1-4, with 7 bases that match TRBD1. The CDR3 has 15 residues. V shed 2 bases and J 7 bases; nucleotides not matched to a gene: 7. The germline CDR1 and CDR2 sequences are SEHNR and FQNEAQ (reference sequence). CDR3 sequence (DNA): TGTGCCAGCAGCTTAATTGCAGGGGGACGTGAAAAACTGTTTTTT. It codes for CASSLIAGGREKLFF.

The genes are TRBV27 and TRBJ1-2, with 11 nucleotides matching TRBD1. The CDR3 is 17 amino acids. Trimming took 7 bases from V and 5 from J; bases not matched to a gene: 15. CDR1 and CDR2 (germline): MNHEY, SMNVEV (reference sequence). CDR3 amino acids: CASKDGGTGGSLYGYTF. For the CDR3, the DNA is TGTGCCAGCAAAGATGGAGGGACAGGGGGGAGCCTTTATGGCTACACCTTC.

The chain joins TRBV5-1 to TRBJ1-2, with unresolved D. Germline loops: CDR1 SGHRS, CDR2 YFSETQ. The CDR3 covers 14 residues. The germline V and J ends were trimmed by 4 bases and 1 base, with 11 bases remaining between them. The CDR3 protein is CASSPLAGNYGYTF. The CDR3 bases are TGCGCCAGCAGCCCTCTGGCGGGTAACTATGGCTACACCTTC.

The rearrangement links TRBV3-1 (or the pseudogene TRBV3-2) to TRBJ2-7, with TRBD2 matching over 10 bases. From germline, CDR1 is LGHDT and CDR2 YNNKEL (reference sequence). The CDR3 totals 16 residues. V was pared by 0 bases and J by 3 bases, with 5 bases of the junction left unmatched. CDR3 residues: CASSQDWTSGVYEQYF. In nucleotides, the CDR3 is TGTGCCAGCAGCCAAGACTGGACTAGCGGAGTCTACGAGCAGTACTTC.

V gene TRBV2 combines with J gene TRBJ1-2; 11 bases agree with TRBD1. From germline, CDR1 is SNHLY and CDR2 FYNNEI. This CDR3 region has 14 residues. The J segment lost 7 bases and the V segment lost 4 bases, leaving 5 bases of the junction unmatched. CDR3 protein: CASSVRDRGIGYTF. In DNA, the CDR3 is TGTGCCAGCAGTGTTCGGGACAGGGGGATTGGCTACACCTTC.

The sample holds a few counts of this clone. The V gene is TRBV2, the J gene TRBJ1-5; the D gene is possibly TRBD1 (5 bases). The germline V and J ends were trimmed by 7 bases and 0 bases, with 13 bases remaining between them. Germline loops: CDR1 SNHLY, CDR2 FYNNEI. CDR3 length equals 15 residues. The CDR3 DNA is TGTGCCAGCAATCGCGACAGCCTTAGCAATCAGCCCCAGCATTTT. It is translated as CASNRDSLSNQPQHF.

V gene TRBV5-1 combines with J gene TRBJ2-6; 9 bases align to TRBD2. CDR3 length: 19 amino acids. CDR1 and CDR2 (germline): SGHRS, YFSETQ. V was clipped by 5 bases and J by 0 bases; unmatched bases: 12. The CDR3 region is CASSLRGGLTTSGANVLTF. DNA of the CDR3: TGCGCCAGCAGTTTGCGGGGGGGTCTTACGACCTCTGGGGCCAACGTCCTGACTTTC.

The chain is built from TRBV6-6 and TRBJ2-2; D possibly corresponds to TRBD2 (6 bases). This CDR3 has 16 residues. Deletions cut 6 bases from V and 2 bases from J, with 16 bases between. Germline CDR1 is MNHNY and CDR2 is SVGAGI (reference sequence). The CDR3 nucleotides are TGTGCCAGCAGCTCCAATCCCGGGAGCAACACCGGGGAGCTGTTTTTT. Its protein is CASSSNPGSNTGELFF.

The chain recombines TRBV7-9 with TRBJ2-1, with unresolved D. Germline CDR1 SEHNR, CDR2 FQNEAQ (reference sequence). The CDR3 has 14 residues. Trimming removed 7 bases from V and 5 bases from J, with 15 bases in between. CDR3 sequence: CASTPIGQNNEQFF. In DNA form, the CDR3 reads TGTGCCAGCACCCCCATAGGGCAGAACAATGAGCAGTTCTTC.

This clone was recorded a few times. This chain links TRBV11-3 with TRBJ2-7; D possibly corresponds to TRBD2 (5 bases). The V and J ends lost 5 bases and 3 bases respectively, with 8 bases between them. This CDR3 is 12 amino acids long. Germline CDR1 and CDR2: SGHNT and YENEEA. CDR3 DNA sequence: TGTGCCAGCAGCCCGACTAACTACGAGCAGTACTTC. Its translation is CASSPTNYEQYF.

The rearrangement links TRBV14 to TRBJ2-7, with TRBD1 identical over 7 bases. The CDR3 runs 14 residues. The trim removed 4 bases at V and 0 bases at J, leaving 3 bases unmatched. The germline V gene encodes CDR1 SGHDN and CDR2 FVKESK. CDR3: CASSPTGSSYEQYF. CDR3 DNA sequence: TGTGCCAGCAGCCCGACAGGGAGCTCCTACGAGCAGTACTTC.